Detailed here is one T cell receptor beta chain. Its target is unknown. TCRdb reprocessed the 5' RACE reads and reports one entry per CDR3 protein, with no DNA. This sample lists roughly 390,000 distinct CDR3 sequences; its ten largest clones have around 4.9%. This specimen comes from a study of T cells expressing NK-cell markers. Study-wide background: The TCR beta repertoires were obtained from sorted CD3+CD56+NKG2C+, CD3+CD56+NKG2C- and CD3+CD56-NKG2C+ T cells. Whole-study findings and limits: Specificity for HCMV among expanded NKG2C+ T cell clones was not established. The study found these clonotypes also leading the CD3+CD56-NKG2C+ fraction in several donors.

The CDR3 has 15 residues. CDR1 SSHAT and CDR2 FNYEAQ come from the germline V gene (reference sequence). The sample consisted of blood T cells: a sorted CD56 or NKG2C T cell subset, CD4+ or CD8+ T cells, or bulk PBMC T cells (not recorded which). The source is a man between 18 and 69 years old in good health. The genes are TRBV7-7 and TRBJ2-5; lacking DNA, the TRBD1 call made by TCRdb goes unchecked. CDR3 loop: CASSKAGGRGETQYF. Full variable domain (remainder filled in from reference TRBV7-7 and TRBJ2-5): GAGVSQSPRYKVTKRGQDVTLRCDPISSHATLYWYQQALGQGPEFLTYFNYEAQPDKSGLPSDRFSAERPEGSISTLTIQRTEQRDSAMYRCASSKAGGRGETQYFGPGTRLLVL.